This T cell receptor (beta chain) was sequenced in a study of cytomegalovirus exposure and HLA in healthy donors. 60 Vbeta and 13 Jbeta primers were used in PCR. The protocol was immunoSEQ multiplex PCR, while the TCRdb copy is restricted to in-frame clones and leaves out a portion. The sample has 150,000 to 200,000 clones; just over 75% are singletons. This CDR3 is 15 amino acids long. The junction had 12 bases not matched to a gene; V was cut back by 5 bases and J by 7 bases. The germline gives CDR1 SEHNR, CDR2 FQNEAQ (reference sequence). At the time of sampling, donors were nominally healthy, though unrecorded immune exposures were likely. Study observations and caveats: Later analysis indicated greater clonal expansion among HLA-associated TCR beta chains than among equally common other chains. It was confirmed in vitro that a few of the CMV-associated chains were specific for CMV antigens.

Concerning this clone itself: The antigen is unknown.

The chain couples TRBV7-9 to TRBJ2-7; 9 bases line up with TRBD1. Sequencing input: PBMCs. This sequence originates from a woman aged 60-75 years in good health and CMV-seropositive. In nucleotides, the CDR3 is TGTGCCAGCAGCCCGCCCTGGACAGGGGCAAGGGAGCAGTACTTC. Translation: CASSPPWTGAREQYF.